The rows below give T cell receptor beta chains drawn from one sample of a study of CD8+CD57+ T cells in acquired aplastic anemia. TCRdb independently ran MiXCR on the reads; one entry per CDR3 protein. In the table there are over 200,000 distinct CDR3 sequences, around 60% of which are singletons. The sequenced material came from sorted CD4+, CD8+, or CD8+CD57+ T cells (not recorded which) from PBMCs. Receptors originate from a human donor in good health. The CDR3 runs from the conserved cysteine through the conserved F or W. Each record gives: J gene, clone size, V gene, D gene, CDR3 DNA, CDR3 protein. The D gene is left open where the match is weak. Expanded clones are given a class, and other clones once, few, many or no size at all.

TRBJ2-7 NA TRBV10-3 TRBD2 TGTGCCATCAGTGGATTAGCGGGGGGGGTCTACGAGCAGTACTTC CAISGLAGGVYEQYF
TRBJ1-2 NA TRBV7-9 TRBD1 TGTGCCAGCAGCCCTCCGGGACAGGGAGACTATGGCTACACCTTC CASSPPGQGDYGYTF
TRBJ1-6 NA TRBV11-3 NA TGTGCCAGCAGCTTAGGTTCAGCCAATTCACCCCTCCACTTT CASSLGSANSPLHF
TRBJ1-5 NA TRBV19 TRBD1 TGTGCCAGTAGTGGAGGACAGGGGGCCAATCAGCCCCAGCATTTT CASSGGQGANQPQHF
TRBJ2-1 many TRBV11-3 TRBD2 TGTGCCAGCAGCTCGCCCCCTGGGGAGGGCGAAGACAATGAGCAGTTCTTC CASSSPPGEGEDNEQFF
TRBJ2-1 many TRBV7-9 NA TGTGCCAGCATTACAGGGTCCAATGAGCAGTTCTTC CASITGSNEQFF
TRBJ2-7 NA TRBV29-1 TRBD1 TGCAGCGTGGGAGGGGACAGGGAGAGCTACTACGAGCAGTACTTC CSVGGDRESYYEQYF
TRBJ1-3 many TRBV20-1 NA TGCAGTGCTTGGACAAACGGAAACACCATATATTTT CSAWTNGNTIYF
TRBJ1-2 few TRBV6-1 TRBD1 TGCGCCAGCGGGGACAGGGGGCTGGATGGCTACACCTTC CASGDRGLDGYTF
TRBJ2-1 NA TRBV10-1 NA TGCGCCATCAGGCGGGGCAGCTACAATGAGCAGTTCTTC CAIRRGSYNEQFF
TRBJ1-5 NA TRBV5-1 NA TGCGCCAGCAGCCCTTGGACTAGCGGGAACGGCGAGCATTTT CASSPWTSGNGEHF
TRBJ2-1 NA TRBV15 TRBD2 TGTGCCACCAGCAGAGGCGGGGGGGCCATGGATGAGCAGTTCTTC CATSRGGGAMDEQFF
TRBJ2-3 few TRBV29-1 TRBD2 TGCAGCGTTGGGACTAGCGGGAGAACAGATACGCAGTATTTT CSVGTSGRTDTQYF
TRBJ2-5 NA TRBV19 TRBD1 TGTGCCAGTAGTAGGGGACAGTGGGAGACCCAGTACTTC CASSRGQWETQYF
TRBJ2-1 many TRBV15 TRBD2 TGTGCCACCGAGGGGAGAGGGCGGGGGAGCTCCTACAATGAGCAGTTCTTC CATEGRGRGSSYNEQFF
TRBJ2-1 NA TRBV19 NA TGTGCCAGTAGTACCGTTTTTACAGTATCCTACAATGAGCAGTTCTTC CASSTVFTVSYNEQFF
TRBJ2-3 NA TRBV7-9 TRBD1 TGTGCCATCGCCCTTTCGCCCGGGGGCAGGGGGCCCACAGATACGCAGTATTTT CAIALSPGGRGPTDTQYF
TRBJ1-1 NA TRBV9 NA TGTGCCAGCAGCCCTCGACACGTGAACACTGAAGCTTTCTTT CASSPRHVNTEAFF
TRBJ2-7 NA TRBV7-9 NA TGTGCCAGCAGCTTGATCTACGGGGGCTACGAGCAGTACTTC CASSLIYGGYEQYF
TRBJ1-2 NA TRBV29-1 NA TGCAGCGTTGTTGAGGTACTAGGGGTTGACTATGGCTACACCTTC CSVVEVLGVDYGYTF
TRBJ1-1 many TRBV5-1 TRBD1 TGCGCCAGCAGCGCAACTACAGGGGGCGGTGAAGCTTTCTTT CASSATTGGGEAFF
TRBJ1-6 few TRBV7-9 NA TGTGCCAGCAGCCCACCGGTGGCATGGGGTAATTCACCCCTCCACTTT CASSPPVAWGNSPLHF
TRBJ2-7 many TRBV3-1 NA TGTGCCAGCAGCCCCGGGGCAGTACCCTACGAGCAGTACTTC CASSPGAVPYEQYF
TRBJ2-7 NA TRBV5-1 TRBD1 TGCGCCAGCAGCCCCCGACAGGGGAGCTCCTACGAGCAGTACTTC CASSPRQGSSYEQYF
TRBJ1-2 NA TRBV12-3/TRBV12-4 NA TGTGCCAGCAGGACAAACCCGGTCGACTATGGCTACACCTTC CASRTNPVDYGYTF
TRBJ2-1 NA TRBV29-1 TRBD2 TGCAGCGTCGAACTAGCGGGAGCGTTAAATGAGCAGTTCTTC CSVELAGALNEQFF
TRBJ2-7 NA TRBV19 TRBD2 TGTGCCACCTCCGCTCAACAGGGACTAGGCGAGCAGTACTTC CATSAQQGLGEQYF
TRBJ2-7 NA TRBV7-9 NA TGTGCCGGGGGCCCTCAGGACACACCGCCCTACGAGCAGTACTTC CAGGPQDTPPYEQYF
TRBJ2-3 NA TRBV24-1 TRBD2 TGTGCCACCAGTGACACTAGCGGGAGGTGGGGCACAGATACGCAGTATTTT CATSDTSGRWGTDTQYF
TRBJ2-1 many TRBV10-2 TRBD2 TGCGCCAGCATCACGACGTCCGGGACTAGGTCATTTGAGCAGTTCTTC CASITTSGTRSFEQFF
TRBJ2-1 NA TRBV19 TRBD2 TGTGCCAGTAGTATAGCGGATAGCGGGTTCAATGAGCAGTTCTTC CASSIADSGFNEQFF
TRBJ1-2 few TRBV7-6 NA TGTGCCAGCAGCTTAAGGGGGGATGGCTACACCTTC CASSLRGDGYTF
TRBJ2-5 few TRBV24-1 TRBD2 TGTGCCACCAGTGATTCGGGGACTAGCAGAGAGACCCAGTACTTC CATSDSGTSRETQYF
TRBJ2-2 NA TRBV28 NA TGTGCCAGCAGTTTCAGGTTGAAGGGGGAGCTGTTTTTT CASSFRLKGELFF
TRBJ1-6 few TRBV7-3 NA TGTGCCAGCAGCTTTTCCCTTAAATCACCCCTCCACTTT CASSFSLKSPLHF
TRBJ1-1 NA TRBV7-9 NA TGTGCCAGCAGCCATAGGGGGGGATGGGACACTGAAGCTTTCTTT CASSHRGGWDTEAFF
TRBJ1-4 NA TRBV14 NA TGTGCCAGCAGCCTTAACCTAGGGGGATACGAAAAACTGTTTTTT CASSLNLGGYEKLFF
TRBJ2-3 NA TRBV10-3 NA TGTGCCATCAGTGATGGGGGCCTGAGCACAGATACGCAGTATTTT CAISDGGLSTDTQYF
TRBJ1-5 NA TRBV20-1 NA TGCAGTGCTAGACCCGGGAATGGCAATCAGCCCCAGCATTTT CSARPGNGNQPQHF
TRBJ1-5 NA TRBV15 NA TGTGCCACCACCCAGGCAAGCGGACATTATAGCAATCAGCCCCAGCATTTT CATTQASGHYSNQPQHF
TRBJ1-1 NA TRBV7-3 NA TGTGCCAGCAGACCCGAGGAGGCGATGAACACTGAAGCTTTCTTT CASRPEEAMNTEAFF
TRBJ2-3 NA TRBV7-9 NA TGTGCCAGCACTTTGAGGGGGGTAAAAGATACGCAGTATTTT CASTLRGVKDTQYF
TRBJ2-1 many TRBV12-3/TRBV12-4 NA TGTGCCAGCAGGGTGGCGATAGCGGCCCGCTTGGATGAGCAGTTCTTC CASRVAIAARLDEQFF
TRBJ2-7 NA TRBV9 NA TGTGCCAGCAGTGACCCGTCATCCTACGAGCAGTACTTC CASSDPSSYEQYF
TRBJ2-1 NA TRBV24-1 NA TGTGCCACCTTAGGGATAACAGGAGGGTACAATGAGCAGTTCTTC CATLGITGGYNEQFF
TRBJ2-6 NA TRBV7-6 NA TGTGCCAGCAGCTCTAGCTCTGGGGCCAACGTCCTGACTTTC CASSSSSGANVLTF
TRBJ2-1 NA TRBV2 TRBD2 TGTGCCAGCAGGCAAGGACTAGGTGAGCAGTTCTTC CASRQGLGEQFF
TRBJ2-1 once TRBV7-2 TRBD2 TGTGCCACCGGACTAGCGGGGAACAATGAGCAGTTCTTC CATGLAGNNEQFF